These T cell receptor beta chains were read from a single sample in a study of technical replicates of blood from a few donors. Libraries were prepared by immunoSEQ multiplex PCR; TCRdb keeps only in-frame clonotypes and omits some of them. The table lists 75,000 to 100,000 clones, about 95% of them singletons. Specimen: T cells isolated from PBMCs. The receptors derive from a human donor in good health. The CDR3 runs from the conserved cysteine through the conserved F or W. The D gene is left open where the match is weak. The size entry is marked missing in some rows and otherwise reads once, few, many or a size class.

d_call | clone_size | j_call | v_call | cdr3_nt | cdr3_aa
- | - | TRBJ2-6 | TRBV27 | TGTGCCAGCAGCCCCAGGCCCTCTGGGGCCAACGTCCTGACTTTC | CASSPRPSGANVLTF
TRBD1 | - | TRBJ2-3 | TRBV4-1 | TGCGCCAGCAGCCAGAAACAGGGGGCCACAGATACGCAGTATTTT | CASSQKQGATDTQYF
- | - | TRBJ1-1 | TRBV7-9 | TGTGCCAGCAGCTTGGAGGGGAACACTGAAGCTTTCTTT | CASSLEGNTEAFF
- | - | TRBJ2-5 | TRBV10-3 | TGTGCCATCAGTGAGTCGGTAGGAGGGACCCAGTACTTC | CAISESVGGTQYF
TRBD1 | once | TRBJ2-7 | TRBV7-9 | TGTGCCAGCTCTCCGGACAGGCCTCCTAGAGAGCAGTACTTC | CASSPDRPPREQYF
- | - | TRBJ2-1 | TRBV6-5 | TGTGCCAGCAGCCCCCCTCGAGGGAGACATGAGCAGTTCTTC | CASSPPRGRHEQFF
- | - | TRBJ2-3 | TRBV7-3 | TGTGCCAGCAGCTTAACGTTGAGCGCAGATACGCAGTATTTT | CASSLTLSADTQYF
- | - | TRBJ2-3 | TRBV5-1 | TGCGCCAGCAGCTTCCGACAGATCCAGTGGGATACGCAGTATTTT | CASSFRQIQWDTQYF
TRBD2 | - | TRBJ2-1 | TRBV28 | TGTGCCAGCAGTTTTTTTCGGCGGGAGGAGAGGAATGAGCAGTTCTTC | CASSFFRREERNEQFF
- | - | TRBJ1-2 | TRBV2 | TGTGCCAGCAGTGATGTTCATGGGCAGTCAAACTATGGCTACACCTTC | CASSDVHGQSNYGYTF
TRBD1 | - | TRBJ1-5 | TRBV7-9 | TGTGCCAGCAGCTTAACCACAGGGGCCGGGGATCAGCCCCAGCATTTT | CASSLTTGAGDQPQHF
- | - | TRBJ2-2 | TRBV28 | TGTGCCAGCAAGCCCCCCCCACGGGAGCGGAACACCGGGGAGCTGTTTTTT | CASKPPPRERNTGELFF
- | - | TRBJ1-3 | TRBV5-1 | TGCGCCAGCAGCCTGGGACGGGCTGGAAACACCATATATTTT | CASSLGRAGNTIYF
- | once | TRBJ1-5 | TRBV4-2 | TGTGCCAGCAGCCAGGGACAAAGCAATCAGCCCCAGCATTTT | CASSQGQSNQPQHF
TRBD1 | - | TRBJ2-7 | TRBV28 | TGTGCCAGCAGTTCCGGACAGGGTAACACCGAGCAGTACTTC | CASSSGQGNTEQYF
- | - | TRBJ2-7 | TRBV4-2 | TGTGCCAGCAGCCAAGAATTATCTTACGAGCAGTACTTC | CASSQELSYEQYF